A selection of T cell receptor beta chains follows, all from one sample in a study of beta chain features in type 1 diabetes. Method: immunoSEQ multiplex PCR; TCRdb's copy keeps in-frame clones and lacks some. The table includes 330,000 or so clones, roughly 13% detected once. The sample comprised naive CD4+ T cells from blood. These receptors came from a woman aged 18-29 years with type 1 diabetes. Each CDR3 is given with its conserved first and last residue. Each record gives: V gene, J gene, D gene, clone size, CDR3 protein, CDR3 DNA. D genes are given only for firm matches. Size values are once, few and many counts, or a class for expanded clones, and some rows have none.

TRBV7-6	TRBJ2-6	-	few	CASSSRSSGANVLTF	TGTGCCAGCAGCAGCCGGAGCTCTGGGGCCAACGTCCTGACTTTC
TRBV7-2	TRBJ2-7	-	-	CASSSTGASYEQYF	TGTGCCAGCAGTTCTACGGGTGCTTCCTACGAGCAGTACTTC
TRBV5-4	TRBJ2-1	TRBD2	-	CASSLLAGVNEQFF	TGTGCCAGCAGTTTACTAGCGGGAGTCAATGAGCAGTTCTTC
TRBV9	TRBJ2-3	-	-	CASSVGRTTPTDTQYF	TGTGCCAGCAGCGTAGGACGTACTACTCCCACAGATACGCAGTATTTT
TRBV5-4	TRBJ1-1	-	few	CASSFRAENTEAFF	TGTGCCAGCAGCTTCAGGGCGGAGAACACTGAAGCTTTCTTT
TRBV4-2	TRBJ1-3	TRBD1	few	CASSPAGGENTIYF	TGTGCCAGCAGCCCTGCAGGGGGTGAAAACACCATATATTTT
TRBV13	TRBJ2-3	TRBD1	few	CASSTDRTGWGTDTQYF	TGTGCCAGCAGCACAGATAGGACAGGGTGGGGCACAGATACGCAGTATTTT
TRBV15	TRBJ1-5	-	few	CATTPRAGFDQPQHF	TGTGCCACCACCCCACGGGCAGGGTTTGATCAGCCCCAGCATTTT
TRBV7-9	TRBJ1-1	-	few	CASSSQQGNTEAFF	TGTGCCAGCAGCTCACAACAGGGGAACACTGAAGCTTTCTTT
TRBV18	TRBJ2-4	-	few	CASSGLKSPNIQYF	TGTGCCAGCTCGGGCCTTAAGTCACCAAACATTCAGTACTTC
TRBV7-8	TRBJ2-6	-	few	CASLFGRLSPGANVLTF	TGTGCCAGCCTGTTCGGTAGACTTTCTCCCGGGGCCAACGTCCTGACTTTC
TRBV11-2	TRBJ2-7	TRBD1	-	CASSQGGTGTYSYEQYF	TGTGCCAGCAGCCAGGGAGGGACAGGGACCTACTCCTACGAGCAGTACTTC
TRBV4-1	TRBJ2-7	TRBD2	-	CASSRGLAGTYEQYF	TGCGCCAGCAGCCGGGGACTAGCGGGGACCTACGAGCAGTACTTC
TRBV6-5	TRBJ1-6	-	few	CASTLRSRGTSPLHF	TGTGCCAGCACCCTCCGATCCAGGGGAACTTCACCCCTCCACTTT
TRBV9	TRBJ2-5	TRBD2	few	CASSVGGGRETQYF	TGTGCCAGCAGCGTAGGCGGGGGACGGGAGACCCAGTACTTC
TRBV28	TRBJ2-7	-	-	CASSSVGREQYF	TGTGCCAGCAGTTCCGTGGGGCGCGAGCAGTACTTC
TRBV28	TRBJ2-6	TRBD2	few	CASAGEPGANVLTF	TGTGCCAGCGCGGGAGAGCCTGGGGCCAACGTCCTGACTTTC
TRBV7-9	TRBJ2-6	-	-	CAQGKAGANVLTF	TGTGCTCAGGGGAAGGCTGGGGCCAACGTCCTGACTTTC
TRBV27	TRBJ2-7	-	few	CASSLYGHNVYEQYF	TGTGCCAGCAGTTTATACGGTCATAATGTATACGAGCAGTACTTC
TRBV7-2	TRBJ2-1	-	few	CASSSRTANYNEQFF	TGTGCCAGCAGCTCCCGGACAGCTAACTACAATGAGCAGTTCTTC
TRBV9	TRBJ1-5	TRBD1	-	CASSVDGTGDQPQHF	TGTGCCAGCAGCGTAGACGGGACAGGGGATCAGCCCCAGCATTTT
TRBV5-1	TRBJ2-5	-	few	CASSLTLQPGETQYF	TGCGCCAGCAGCTTGACCCTCCAGCCAGGGGAGACCCAGTACTTC
TRBV5-1	TRBJ1-6	TRBD1	-	CASSLRTGKNDSPLHF	TGCGCCAGCAGCTTGCGGACAGGGAAAAATGATTCACCCCTCCACTTT
TRBV6-1	TRBJ1-5	-	-	CASSDWHTDQPQHF	TGTGCCAGCAGTGATTGGCACACCGATCAGCCCCAGCATTTT
TRBV7-9	TRBJ1-2	-	few	CASSLLGGYGYTF	TGTGCCAGCAGCTTACTAGGAGGGTATGGCTACACCTTC
TRBV28	TRBJ2-1	-	few	CASSGEPSYNEQFF	TGTGCCAGCAGCGGGGAGCCTAGCTACAATGAGCAGTTCTTC
TRBV2	TRBJ1-2	-	-	CASSDRTNYGYTF	TGTGCCAGCAGTGACAGAACTAACTATGGCTACACCTTC
TRBV7-6	TRBJ2-1	-	-	CASSLVLEGRGSYNEQFF	TGTGCCAGCAGCTTAGTTTTGGAGGGTAGGGGCTCCTACAATGAGCAGTTCTTC
TRBV29-1	TRBJ1-2	TRBD1	few	CSVGTGADYGYTF	TGCAGCGTTGGAACAGGGGCGGACTATGGCTACACCTTC
TRBV9	TRBJ2-7	-	-	CASSPRTGSVSYEQYF	TGTGCCAGCAGCCCCAGAACAGGGTCCGTGTCCTACGAGCAGTACTTC
TRBV7-9	TRBJ1-1	-	-	CASSFRGNMNTEAFF	TGTGCCAGCAGCTTCAGGGGAAACATGAACACTGAAGCTTTCTTT
TRBV28	TRBJ1-1	TRBD1	few	CASRSGQGDTEAFF	TGTGCCAGCAGGTCAGGACAGGGGGACACTGAAGCTTTCTTT
TRBV6-5	TRBJ2-7	-	-	CASRETGSAEQYF	TGTGCCAGCAGAGAGACGGGATCGGCCGAGCAGTACTTC
TRBV5-4	TRBJ1-1	TRBD1	few	CASSGGQAWNTEAFF	TGTGCCAGCAGCGGAGGACAGGCCTGGAACACTGAAGCTTTCTTT
TRBV7-8	TRBJ2-1	TRBD2	-	CASRSGRRAREQFF	TGTGCCAGCAGGAGCGGGAGGAGGGCCCGGGAGCAGTTCTTC
TRBV7-9	TRBJ2-7	TRBD1	few	CASSLVGGWYEQYF	TGTGCCAGCAGCTTAGTAGGGGGCTGGTACGAGCAGTACTTC
TRBV4-1	TRBJ2-5	TRBD2	few	CASSRNSLAGEGETQYF	TGCGCCAGCAGCCGCAACTCTTTAGCGGGAGAGGGAGAGACCCAGTACTTC
TRBV5-1	TRBJ2-7	TRBD1	-	CASSRNRDRGWYEQYF	TGCGCCAGCAGCAGGAACCGGGACAGGGGTTGGTACGAGCAGTACTTC
TRBV6-6	TRBJ1-4	TRBD1	-	CASRSGTDNEKLFF	TGTGCCAGCAGGTCCGGGACAGACAATGAGAAACTGTTTTTT
TRBV7-2	TRBJ2-7	TRBD1	-	CASSWDSYEQYF	TGTGCCAGCAGCTGGGACAGCTACGAGCAGTACTTC
TRBV4-3	TRBJ2-1	TRBD2	-	CASSQAKTSGNEQFF	TGCGCCAGCAGCCAAGCAAAGACTAGCGGGAATGAGCAGTTCTTC
TRBV7-2	TRBJ2-2	-	-	CASSFGAAGELFF	TGTGCCAGCAGCTTTGGCGCGGCCGGGGAGCTGTTTTTT
TRBV2	TRBJ2-2	TRBD2	few	CASRDQGLAGTGELFF	TGTGCCAGCAGGGACCAAGGACTAGCGGGGACCGGGGAGCTGTTTTTT
TRBV28	TRBJ2-3	TRBD2	few	CASTPPRLGLVAQYF	TGTGCCAGCACCCCGCCGCGGTTAGGACTAGTGGCGCAGTATTTT
TRBV7-9	TRBJ1-2	-	-	CASSLGVQGHGYTF	TGTGCCAGCAGCTTAGGGGTGCAGGGCCATGGCTACACCTTC
TRBV6-7	TRBJ2-7	-	-	CASSYRQEAYEQYF	TGTGCCAGCAGTTATAGGCAGGAGGCCTACGAGCAGTACTTC
TRBV9	TRBJ2-5	-	-	CASSVGPGEETQYF	TGTGCCAGCAGCGTAGGCCCAGGGGAGGAGACCCAGTACTTC